This is a list of T cell receptor beta chains from one sample in a study of technical replicates of blood from a handful of donors. Profiled with immunoSEQ multiplex PCR; TCRdb holds only in-frame clones, not every one. There are over 70,000 clones in the sample; 85% to 95% occur only once, and 0.39% lies in the top ten. Material: T cells isolated from PBMCs. The origin of the receptors is a human donor in good health. Both conserved end residues are part of each CDR3. Fields, in order: clone size, J gene, D gene, V gene, CDR3 protein, CDR3 DNA. A D gene is named only where the DNA matches it firmly. Some rows mark clone size as missing; the rest say once, few, many or name a class of expanded clone.

-	TRBJ2-7	-	TRBV5-6	CASSLGAGTYEQYF	TGTGCCAGCAGCTTGGGGGCAGGGACCTACGAGCAGTACTTC
-	TRBJ2-2	TRBD1	TRBV9	CASSVSGTGITGELFF	TGTGCCAGCAGCGTAAGTGGGACAGGGATCACCGGGGAGCTGTTTTTT
-	TRBJ2-1	-	TRBV2	CASVIGSSYNEQFF	TGTGCCAGCGTAATCGGGAGCTCCTACAATGAGCAGTTCTTC
-	TRBJ1-5	-	TRBV28	CASSLVTVYQPQHF	TGTGCCAGCAGTTTAGTGACAGTGTATCAGCCCCAGCATTTT
-	TRBJ1-1	TRBD1	TRBV30	CAWRFTQGATFF	TGTGCCTGGAGGTTTACGCAGGGGGCGACTTTCTTT
-	TRBJ2-7	TRBD1	TRBV5-5	CASSLYRDRGPYEQYF	TGTGCCAGCAGCCTATACCGGGACAGGGGACCCTACGAGCAGTACTTC
-	TRBJ1-4	TRBD1	TRBV28	CASSLWGQANEKLFF	TGTGCCAGCAGTTTATGGGGACAGGCTAATGAAAAACTGTTTTTT
-	TRBJ1-2	-	TRBV11-3	CASSPPGGNGYTF	TGTGCCAGCAGCCCCCCTGGGGGGAATGGCTACACCTTC
-	TRBJ2-5	-	TRBV6-5	CASSYGSETQYF	TGTGCCAGCAGTTACGGCTCGGAGACCCAGTACTTC
-	TRBJ2-4	TRBD1	TRBV5-4	CASSFWTGAGLNIQYF	TGTGCCAGCAGCTTTTGGACAGGGGCTGGGTTAAACATTCAGTACTTC
-	TRBJ1-3	-	TRBV5-1	CASSPQGDFGNTIYF	TGCGCCAGCAGCCCCCAAGGGGACTTCGGAAACACCATATATTTT
-	TRBJ2-5	-	TRBV2	CASSTGLIAETQYF	TGTGCCAGCAGTACGGGACTCATCGCGGAGACCCAGTACTTC
-	TRBJ1-5	TRBD1	TRBV29-1	CSVAQGGDQPQHF	TGCAGCGTCGCACAGGGGGGAGATCAGCCCCAGCATTTT
-	TRBJ2-1	TRBD1	TRBV6-5	CATKYPGQGAHEQFF	TGTGCCACGAAATACCCGGGACAGGGGGCTCATGAGCAGTTCTTC
-	TRBJ2-2	TRBD1	TRBV13	CASSHGDSPTGELFF	TGTGCCAGCAGCCACGGGGACAGCCCCACCGGGGAGCTGTTTTTT
-	TRBJ2-1	TRBD2	TRBV4-2	CASSQDLGGSSYNEQFF	TGTGCCAGCAGCCAAGATCTTGGCGGGAGCTCCTACAATGAGCAGTTCTTC
once	TRBJ1-5	-	TRBV19	CASSIGAVYSNQPQHF	TGTGCCAGTAGTATAGGGGCAGTTTATAGCAATCAGCCCCAGCATTTT
-	TRBJ2-3	-	TRBV6-1	CASSAPPGATDTQYF	TGTGCCAGCAGTGCACCCCCGGGTGCCACAGATACGCAGTATTTT
-	TRBJ2-5	TRBD2	TRBV11-3	CASSLGAGAEVETQYF	TGTGCCAGCAGCTTAGGAGCGGGAGCTGAAGTGGAGACCCAGTACTTC
-	TRBJ2-1	TRBD2	TRBV15	CATSGDGGRVNNEQFF	TGTGCCACCAGCGGAGATGGCGGGAGGGTCAACAATGAGCAGTTCTTC
-	TRBJ1-5	-	TRBV9	CASSVGITGHQPQHF	TGTGCCAGCAGCGTAGGAATAACAGGTCATCAGCCCCAGCATTTT
-	TRBJ1-1	TRBD1	TRBV4-2	CASSQDPGTGNTEAFF	TGTGCCAGCAGCCAAGACCCCGGGACAGGGAACACTGAAGCTTTCTTT
-	TRBJ1-1	-	TRBV7-3	CASSLNGRAPNEAFF	TGTGCCAGCAGCTTAAATGGGAGGGCGCCCAATGAAGCTTTCTTT
-	TRBJ2-5	-	TRBV27	CASSLFLQETQYF	TGTGCCAGCAGTTTGTTCCTTCAAGAGACCCAGTACTTC
-	TRBJ2-7	TRBD2	TRBV4-1	CASSQDHSGRVYEQYF	TGCGCCAGCAGCCAAGATCACAGCGGGAGGGTCTACGAGCAGTACTTC
-	TRBJ1-2	-	TRBV5-8	CASSSGTLYGYTF	TGTGCCAGCAGTTCCGGGACATTATATGGCTACACCTTC
-	TRBJ2-5	TRBD1	TRBV7-3	CASSPGTGKETQYF	TGTGCCAGCAGCCCAGGGACAGGGAAGGAGACCCAGTACTTC
-	TRBJ2-1	TRBD2	TRBV9	CASSVGGGTYNEQFF	TGTGCCAGCAGCGTAGGGGGGGGGACCTACAATGAGCAGTTCTTC
once	TRBJ2-7	-	TRBV9	CASSVGGSTYEQYF	TGTGCCAGCAGCGTAGGTGGGAGTACCTACGAGCAGTACTTC
-	TRBJ2-5	TRBD1	TRBV6-1	CASGGRETQYF	TGTGCCTCAGGGGGTAGAGAGACCCAGTACTTC
-	TRBJ2-7	TRBD1	TRBV29-1	CSVLTGVSYEQYF	TGCAGCGTTCTGACAGGGGTGTCCTACGAGCAGTACTTC
-	TRBJ2-5	-	TRBV7-2	CASSLGRETQYF	TGTGCCAGCAGCTTAGGCAGGGAGACCCAGTACTTC
-	TRBJ1-1	-	TRBV9	CASSVAGNTEAFF	TGTGCCAGCAGCGTAGCAGGGAACACTGAAGCTTTCTTT
-	TRBJ1-3	TRBD1	TRBV7-8	CASSPQGASLASGNTIYF	TGTGCCAGCAGCCCTCAGGGGGCCAGCCTAGCCTCTGGAAACACCATATATTTT
-	TRBJ1-1	TRBD1	TRBV10-3	CAISSGTGGGGTLTEAFF	TGTGCCATCAGTTCCGGGACAGGGGGCGGGGGGACGCTCACTGAAGCTTTCTTT
-	TRBJ2-1	TRBD2	TRBV7-3	CASSLAGVFNEQFF	TGTGCCAGCAGCTTAGCGGGAGTGTTCAATGAGCAGTTCTTC
-	TRBJ2-6	-	TRBV19	CASSPGLFSGANVLTF	TGTGCCAGTAGTCCTGGACTGTTCTCTGGGGCCAACGTCCTGACTTTC
-	TRBJ2-3	TRBD2	TRBV7-9	CASTSGTTDTQYF	TGTGCCAGCACTAGCGGAACCACAGATACGCAGTATTTT
-	TRBJ2-1	TRBD2	TRBV7-7	CASSPGPRTSGPNEQFF	TGTGCCAGCAGCCCCGGCCCGAGGACTAGCGGGCCAAATGAGCAGTTCTTC
-	TRBJ2-3	-	TRBV6-5	CASSNTGDTQYF	TGTGCCAGCAGCAATACAGGTGATACGCAGTATTTT
-	TRBJ2-5	-	TRBV7-6	CASSQEVQETQYF	TGTGCCAGCAGCCAGGAGGTCCAAGAGACCCAGTACTTC
-	TRBJ2-4	TRBD1	TRBV28	CAGGQRGIQYF	TGTGCCGGGGGACAGAGGGGCATTCAGTACTTC